The next 12 T cell receptor beta chains were all read from a single sample in a study of blood T cell repertoires in COVID-19. Here immunoSEQ multiplex PCR was the method, and the copy in TCRdb shows in-frame clones only, minus some. The sample carries about 280,000 clones, 70% to 90% recorded once. The sequenced material came from peripheral blood. These receptors came from a man aged 18-30 years with active or convalescent COVID-19.

The chain is built from TRBV7-3 and TRBJ2-2; 11 nucleotides match TRBD2. Germline V gene lookup returns CDR1 SGHTA and CDR2 FQGTGA. The V segment lost 4 bases and the J segment 6 bases; nucleotides outside the gene matches: 7. This CDR3 is built from 16 residues. This chain's CDR3 is CASSSVTSGVAGELFF. In nucleotides, the CDR3 is TGTGCCAGCAGCTCGGTGACTAGCGGGGTGGCCGGGGAGCTGTTTTTT.

V usage is TRBV15 and J usage is TRBJ2-2; D is undetermined. The CDR3 runs 14 residues. V gave up 8 bases and J gave up 4 bases, with 14 bases separating them. Germline V gene data show CDR1 as LNHNV and CDR2 as YYDKDF (reference sequence). CDR3 region: CATYDFIGTGELFF. CDR3 in DNA: TGTGCCACCTACGACTTCATAGGCACCGGGGAGCTGTTTTTT.

The chain employs TRBV27 and TRBJ2-2, with D unclear. The CDR3 consists of 14 residues. Germline V gene data show CDR1 as MNHEY and CDR2 as SMNVEV (reference sequence). Trimming pared 2 bases from V and 2 bases from J, leaving 6 bases between. CDR3 bases: TGTGCCAGCAGTTTAATAGCCAACACCGGGGAGCTGTTTTTT. Translated, it gives CASSLIANTGELFF.

CDR3 sequence: CASSLGQYNTGELFF. CDR3 sequence (DNA): TGTGCCAGCAGCTTGGGGCAGTATAACACCGGGGAGCTGTTTTTT. The V and J genes are TRBV5-6 and TRBJ2-2; unclear D gene. The CDR3 sequence is 15 residues long. The ends were cut back, 0 bases at V and 2 bases at J, with 8 bases in the middle. Germline V gene lookup returns CDR1 SGHDT and CDR2 YYEEEE.

This chain joins TRBV9 and TRBJ2-4, with TRBD2 matching over 7 bases. Trimming took 0 bases from V and 8 from J; bases not matched to a gene: 8. Germline V gene sequence: CDR1 SGDLS, CDR2 YYNGEE. This CDR3 comprises 15 residues. Written as DNA, the CDR3 is TGTGCCAGCAGCGTAGGCGGGGGTTCATCTGACATTCAGTACTTC. Its protein product is CASSVGGGSSDIQYF.

This clone was found a few times. The gene calls are TRBV14 and TRBJ2-1; no firm D call. CDR1 SGHDN and CDR2 FVKESK come from the germline V gene. V lost 0 bases to trimming and J lost 4 bases, with 13 bases between them. This CDR3 is 16 amino acids long. The CDR3 region is CASSQDRQVMYNEQFF. The CDR3 region has the DNA TGTGCCAGCAGCCAAGATAGGCAGGTGATGTACAATGAGCAGTTCTTC.

This chain uses TRBV7-9 with TRBJ2-7; tentatively, D is TRBD1 (6 bases). CDR3 length: 13 amino acids. Germline V gives CDR1 SEHNR, CDR2 FQNEAQ (reference sequence). V lost 2 bases to trimming and J lost 5 bases, with 10 bases between them. The DNA for the CDR3 is TGTGCCAGCAGCTTACGGACAGACCACGAGCAGTACTTC. This encodes CASSLRTDHEQYF.

The chain has TRBV21-1 and TRBJ1-3. TRBV21-1 is a pseudogene. This CDR3 spans 16 amino acids. The CDR3 region is CASSVRDGSSGNTIYF. CDR3 sequence (DNA): TGTGCCAGCAGCGTACGAGACGGGAGCTCTGGAAACACCATATATTTT.

This sequence joins TRBV5-6 and TRBJ1-2, with D tentatively TRBD1 (5 bases). V was pared by 0 bases and J by 5 bases, with 14 bases between. The CDR3 consists of 15 residues. The V gene's germline CDR1 is SGHDT and CDR2 YYEEEE. The CDR3 DNA reads as TGTGCCAGCAGCTTGGGACAGACGCCTAGTTATGGCTACACCTTC. Translating it yields CASSLGQTPSYGYTF.

The genes are TRBV3-1 (or the pseudogene TRBV3-2) and TRBJ2-3; 11 positions agree with TRBD2. This CDR3 comprises 19 residues. The germline V gene encodes CDR1 LGHDT and CDR2 YNNKEL (reference sequence). V was pared by 0 bases and J by 2 bases, with 10 bases of the junction left unmatched. CDR3 in DNA: TGTGCCAGCAGCCAAGAAACCTACTCGGGACTAGCGGTCACAGATACGCAGTATTTT. Protein product: CASSQETYSGLAVTDTQYF.

This rearrangement joins TRBV10-1 to TRBJ2-2, with D perhaps TRBD2 (6 bases). V dropped 6 bases and J dropped 1 base, with 9 bases sitting between them. Germline loops: CDR1 WNHNN, CDR2 SYGVQD (reference sequence). The CDR3 length is 14 residues. The CDR3 spells CASSGTRNTGELFF. CDR3 nucleotides: TGCGCCAGCAGCGGGACTCGGAACACCGGGGAGCTGTTTTTT.

The chain recombines TRBV10-3 with TRBJ1-2, with a tentative D call TRBD1 (5 bases). CDR3 length equals 13 residues. Trimming left V 5 bases short and J 4 bases short, with 11 bases between. CDR1 and CDR2 from the germline V gene are ENHRY and SYGVKD. The CDR3 protein is CAISKGAVYGYTF. CDR3 DNA sequence: TGTGCCATCAGTAAAGGGGCAGTCTATGGCTACACCTTC.